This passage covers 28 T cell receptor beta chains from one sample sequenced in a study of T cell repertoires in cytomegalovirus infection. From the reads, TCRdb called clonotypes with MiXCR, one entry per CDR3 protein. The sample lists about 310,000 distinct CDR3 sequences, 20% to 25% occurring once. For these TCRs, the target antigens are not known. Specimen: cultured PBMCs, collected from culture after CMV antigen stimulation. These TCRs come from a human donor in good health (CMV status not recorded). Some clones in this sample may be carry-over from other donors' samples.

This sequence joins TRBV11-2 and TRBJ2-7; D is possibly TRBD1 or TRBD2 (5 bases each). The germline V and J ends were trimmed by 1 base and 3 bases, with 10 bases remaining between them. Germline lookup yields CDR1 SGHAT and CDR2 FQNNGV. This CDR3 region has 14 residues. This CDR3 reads CASSLGGYYYEQYF. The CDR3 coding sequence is TGTGCCAGCAGCTTAGGGGGGTACTACTACGAGCAGTACTTC.

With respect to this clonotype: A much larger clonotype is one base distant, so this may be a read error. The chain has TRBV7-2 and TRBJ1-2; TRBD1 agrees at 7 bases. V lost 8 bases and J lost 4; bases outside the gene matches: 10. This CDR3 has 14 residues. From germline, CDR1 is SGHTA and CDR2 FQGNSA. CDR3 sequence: CASGSGTAGYGYTF. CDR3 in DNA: TGTGCCAGCGGCTCGGGGACAGCGGGCTATGGCTACACCTTC.

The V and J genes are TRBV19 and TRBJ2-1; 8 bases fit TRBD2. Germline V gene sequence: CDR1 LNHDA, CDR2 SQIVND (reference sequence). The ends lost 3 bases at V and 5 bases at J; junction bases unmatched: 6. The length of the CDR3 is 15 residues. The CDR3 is CASSIVGGRNNEQFF. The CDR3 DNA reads TGTGCCAGTAGTATCGTAGGCGGGAGGAACAATGAGCAGTTCTTC.

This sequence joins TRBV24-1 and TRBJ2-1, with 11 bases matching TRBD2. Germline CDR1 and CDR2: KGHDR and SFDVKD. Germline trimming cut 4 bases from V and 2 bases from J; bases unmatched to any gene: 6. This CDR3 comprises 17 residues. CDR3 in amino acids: CATSDPGTSGPYNEQFF. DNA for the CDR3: TGTGCCACCAGTGACCCCGGGACTAGCGGTCCCTACAATGAGCAGTTCTTC.

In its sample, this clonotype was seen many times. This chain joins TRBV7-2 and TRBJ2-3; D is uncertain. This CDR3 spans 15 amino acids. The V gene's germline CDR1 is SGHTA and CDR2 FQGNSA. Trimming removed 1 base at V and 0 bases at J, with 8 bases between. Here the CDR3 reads CASSLDQRSTDTQYF. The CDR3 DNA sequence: TGTGCCAGCAGCTTAGATCAGCGAAGCACAGATACGCAGTATTTT.

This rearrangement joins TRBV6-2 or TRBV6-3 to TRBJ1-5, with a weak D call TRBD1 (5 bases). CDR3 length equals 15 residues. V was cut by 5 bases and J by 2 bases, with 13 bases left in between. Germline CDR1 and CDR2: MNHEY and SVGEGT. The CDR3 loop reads CASSNGGEGNQPQHF. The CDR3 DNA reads TGTGCCAGCAGTAACGGGGGGGAGGGCAATCAGCCCCAGCATTTT.

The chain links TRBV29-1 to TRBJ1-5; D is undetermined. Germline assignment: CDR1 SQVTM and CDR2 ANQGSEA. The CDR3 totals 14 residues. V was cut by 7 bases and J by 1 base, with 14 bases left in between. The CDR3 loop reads CSASVGRSNQPQHF. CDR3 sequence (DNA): TGCAGCGCAAGCGTAGGGAGGAGCAATCAGCCCCAGCATTTT.

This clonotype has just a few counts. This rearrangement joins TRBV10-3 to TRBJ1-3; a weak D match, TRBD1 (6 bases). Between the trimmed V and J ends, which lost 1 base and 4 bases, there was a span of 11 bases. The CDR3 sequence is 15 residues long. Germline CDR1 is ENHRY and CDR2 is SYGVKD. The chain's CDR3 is CAISEFTGRGNTIYF. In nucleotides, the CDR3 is TGTGCCATCAGTGAGTTTACAGGGAGAGGAAACACCATATATTTT.

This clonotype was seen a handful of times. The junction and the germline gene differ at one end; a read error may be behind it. The CDR3 sequence is CASSLLSPPPTF. The CDR3 DNA is TGTGCCAGCAGTTTACTTTCGCCGCCACCCACTTTC. This rearrangement joins TRBV12-3 or TRBV12-4 to TRBJ1-2; no reliable D call. The CDR3 spans 12 residues.

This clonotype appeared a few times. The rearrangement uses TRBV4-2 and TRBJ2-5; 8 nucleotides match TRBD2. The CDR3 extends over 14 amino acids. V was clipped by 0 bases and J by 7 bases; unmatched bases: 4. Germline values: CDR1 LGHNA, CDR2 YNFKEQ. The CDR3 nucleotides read TGTGCCAGCAGCCAAGAATACGGACTAGCGACCCAGTACTTC. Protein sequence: CASSQEYGLATQYF.

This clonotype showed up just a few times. Here the CDR3 DNA reads TGTGCCAGTTCGGGGCTCGAGGGAGAGACCCAGTACTTC. It codes for CASSGLEGETQYF. V gene TRBV19 combines with J gene TRBJ2-5; D possibly uses TRBD1 or TRBD2 (5 bases each). The germline gives CDR1 LNHDA, CDR2 SQIVND (reference sequence). Trimming stripped 8 bases from V and 4 bases from J, with 14 bases between. The CDR3 contains 13 residues. Drawing the rest from reference TRBV19 and TRBJ2-5, the complete variable domain is DGGITQSPKYLFRKEGQNVTLSCEQNLNHDAMYWYRQDPGQGLRLIYYSQIVNDFQKGDIAEGYSVSREKKESFPLTVTSAQKNPTAFYLCASSGLEGETQYFGPGTRLLVL.

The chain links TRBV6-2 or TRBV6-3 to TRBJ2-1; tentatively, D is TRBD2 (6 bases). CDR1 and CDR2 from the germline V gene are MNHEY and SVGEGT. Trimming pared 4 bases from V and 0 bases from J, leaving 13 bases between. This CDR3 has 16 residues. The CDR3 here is CASSLLAASSYNEQFF. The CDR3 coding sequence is TGTGCCAGCAGTTTGTTAGCGGCCAGCTCCTACAATGAGCAGTTCTTC.

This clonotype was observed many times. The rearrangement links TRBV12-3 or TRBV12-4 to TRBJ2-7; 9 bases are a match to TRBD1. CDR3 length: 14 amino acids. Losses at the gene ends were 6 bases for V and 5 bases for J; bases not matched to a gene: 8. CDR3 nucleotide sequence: TGTGCCAGCAGCTTTACAGGGGGCTCTAACGAGCAGTACTTC. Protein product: CASSFTGGSNEQYF.

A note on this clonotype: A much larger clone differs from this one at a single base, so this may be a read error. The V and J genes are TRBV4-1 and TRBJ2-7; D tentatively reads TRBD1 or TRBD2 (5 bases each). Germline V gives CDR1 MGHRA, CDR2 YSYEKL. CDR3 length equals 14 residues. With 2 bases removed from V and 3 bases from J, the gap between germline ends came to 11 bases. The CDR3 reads CASSQSGRFYEQYF. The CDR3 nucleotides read TGCGCCAGCAGCCAATCGGGACGGTTCTACGAGCAGTACTTC.

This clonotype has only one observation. CDR3 in DNA: TGTGCCAGCAGCGTCGGGCAGGGGGCCATAGATACGCAGTATTTT. It is translated as CASSVGQGAIDTQYF. J is TRBJ2-3 and V is TRBV7-9; TRBD1 aligns across 8 bases. This CDR3 has 15 amino acids. Germline CDR1 is SEHNR and CDR2 is FQNEAQ (reference sequence). V shed 5 bases, J shed 5 bases, and the junction held 9 bases outside the gene matches.

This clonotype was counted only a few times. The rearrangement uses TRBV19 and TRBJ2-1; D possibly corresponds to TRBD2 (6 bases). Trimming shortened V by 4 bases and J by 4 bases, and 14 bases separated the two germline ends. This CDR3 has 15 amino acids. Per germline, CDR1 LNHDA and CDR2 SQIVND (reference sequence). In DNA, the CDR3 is TGTGCCAGTAGTACGCTTAGCGGAGGTTACAATGAGCAGTTCTTC. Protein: CASSTLSGGYNEQFF.

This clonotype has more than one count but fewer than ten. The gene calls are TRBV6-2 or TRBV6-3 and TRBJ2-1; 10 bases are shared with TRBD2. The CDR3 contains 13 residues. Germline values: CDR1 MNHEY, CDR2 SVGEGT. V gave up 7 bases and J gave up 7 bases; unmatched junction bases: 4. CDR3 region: CASNTAGGNEQFF. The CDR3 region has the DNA TGTGCCAGCAACACAGCGGGGGGGAATGAGCAGTTCTTC.

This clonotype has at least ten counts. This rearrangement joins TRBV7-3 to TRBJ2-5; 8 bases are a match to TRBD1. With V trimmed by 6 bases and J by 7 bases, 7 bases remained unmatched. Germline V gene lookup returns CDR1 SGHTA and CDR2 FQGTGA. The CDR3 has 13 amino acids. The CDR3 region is CASSTGGWGTQYF. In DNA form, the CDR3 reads TGTGCCAGCAGTACAGGGGGATGGGGGACCCAGTACTTC.

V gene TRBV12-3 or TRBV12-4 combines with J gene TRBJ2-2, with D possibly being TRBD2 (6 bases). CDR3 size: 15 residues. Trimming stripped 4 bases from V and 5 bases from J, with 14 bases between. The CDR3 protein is CASSSRLGLTGELFF. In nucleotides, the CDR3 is TGTGCCAGCAGTTCCCGACTAGGATTGACCGGGGAGCTGTTTTTT.

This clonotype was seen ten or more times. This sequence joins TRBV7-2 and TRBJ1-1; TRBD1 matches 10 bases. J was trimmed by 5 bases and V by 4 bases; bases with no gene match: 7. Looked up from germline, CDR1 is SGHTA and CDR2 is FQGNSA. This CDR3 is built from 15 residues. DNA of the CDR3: TGTGCCAGCAGCTCCGGGACAGGGGCGTGGACTGAAGCTTTCTTT. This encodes CASSSGTGAWTEAFF.

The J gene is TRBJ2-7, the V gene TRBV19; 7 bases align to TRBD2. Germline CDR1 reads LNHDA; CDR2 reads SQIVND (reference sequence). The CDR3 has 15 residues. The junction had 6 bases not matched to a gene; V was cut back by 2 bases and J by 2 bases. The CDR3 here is CASSISGAPTYEQYV. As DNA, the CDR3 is TGTGCCAGTAGTATAAGCGGGGCTCCCACCTACGAGCAGTACGTC.

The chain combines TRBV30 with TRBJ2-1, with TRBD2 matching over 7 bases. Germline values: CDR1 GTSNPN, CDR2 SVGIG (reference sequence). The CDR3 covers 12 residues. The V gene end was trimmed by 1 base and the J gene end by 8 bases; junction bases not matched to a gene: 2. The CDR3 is CAWSGTRDEQFF. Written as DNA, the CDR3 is TGTGCCTGGAGTGGGACTAGGGATGAGCAGTTCTTC.

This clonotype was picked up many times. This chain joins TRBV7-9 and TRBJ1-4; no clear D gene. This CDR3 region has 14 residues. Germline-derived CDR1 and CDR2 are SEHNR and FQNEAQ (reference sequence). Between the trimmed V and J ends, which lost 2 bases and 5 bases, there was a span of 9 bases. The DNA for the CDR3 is TGTGCCAGCAGCTTACGTGGATCGAATGAAAAACTGTTTTTT. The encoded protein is CASSLRGSNEKLFF.

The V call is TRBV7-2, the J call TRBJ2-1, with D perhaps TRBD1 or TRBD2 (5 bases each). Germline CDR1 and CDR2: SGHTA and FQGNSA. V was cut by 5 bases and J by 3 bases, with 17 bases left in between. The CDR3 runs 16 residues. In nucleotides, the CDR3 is TGTGCCAGCAGCCCGCTAACTGGGGGTGGCTACAATGAGCAGTTCTTC. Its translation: CASSPLTGGGYNEQFF.

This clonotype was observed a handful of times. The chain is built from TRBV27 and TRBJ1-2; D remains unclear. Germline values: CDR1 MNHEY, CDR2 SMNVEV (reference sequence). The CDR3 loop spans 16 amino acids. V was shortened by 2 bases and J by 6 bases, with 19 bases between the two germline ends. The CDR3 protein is CASSLVVEAVLDGYTF. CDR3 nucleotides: TGTGCCAGCAGTTTAGTCGTTGAGGCAGTCCTGGATGGCTACACCTTC.

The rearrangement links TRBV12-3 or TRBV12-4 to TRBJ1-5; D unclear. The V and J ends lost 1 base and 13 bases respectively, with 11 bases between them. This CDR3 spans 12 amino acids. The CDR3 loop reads CASSLDSNSQHF. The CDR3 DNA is TGTGCCAGCAGTTTAGACTCTAACTCACAGCATTTT.

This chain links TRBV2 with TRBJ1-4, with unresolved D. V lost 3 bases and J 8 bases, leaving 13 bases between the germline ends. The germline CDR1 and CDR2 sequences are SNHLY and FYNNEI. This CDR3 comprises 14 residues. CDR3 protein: CASSEAAAGEKLFF. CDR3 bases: TGTGCCAGCAGTGAGGCGGCTGCCGGGGAAAAACTGTTTTTT.

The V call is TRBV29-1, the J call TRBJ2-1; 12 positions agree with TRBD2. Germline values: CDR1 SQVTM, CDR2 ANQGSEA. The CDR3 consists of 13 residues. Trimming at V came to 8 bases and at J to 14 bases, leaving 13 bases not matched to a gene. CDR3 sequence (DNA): TGCAGCCTCTCTAGCGGGAGGGCCTCTTTGGAGTTCTTC. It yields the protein CSLSSGRASLEFF.